This T cell receptor (beta chain) was profiled in a study of early T cells in non-severe SARS-CoV-2 infection. Study in general: Sequencing input comprised bulk RNA from unsorted whole blood; chain pairing was not available.

Study results and caveats: CD4 and private specificities were missed by VDJdb matching, which favored anti-spike CD8 responses.

V dropped 5 bases and J dropped 4 bases, with 15 bases sitting between them. CDR3 size: 13 residues. Germline lookup yields CDR1 GTSNPN and CDR2 SVGIG (reference sequence). Individually, cDNA molecules had unique molecular identifiers attached to them. TCRdb re-derived calls from the 5' RACE reads in MiXCR, one entry per CDR3 protein. The data contain about 64,000 distinct CDR3 sequences, 20% of them seen just once; the ten biggest clones take up approximately 15%. In regard to this clonotype: Its cognate antigen is unknown.

The V and J genes are TRBV30 and TRBJ2-7; a weak D match, TRBD2 (6 bases). This sample comprised whole blood, obtained at baseline. The sequence was collected from an adult who was a healthcare worker with PCR-confirmed SARS-CoV-2 infection or an uninfected control (not recorded which). CDR3 region: CAWSPGDQYEQYF. For the CDR3, the DNA is TGTGCCTGGTCTCCGGGGGACCAATACGAGCAGTACTTC.